Listed below are T cell receptor beta chains from one sample, sequenced in a study of blood T cell repertoires in COVID-19. Method: immunoSEQ multiplex PCR; TCRdb's copy keeps in-frame clones and lacks some. Among about 180,000 clones listed, about 83% were seen once. Sequenced material: peripheral blood. Source of these receptors: a woman in her 70s with COVID-19, enrolled during active disease. CDR3s include the opening cysteine and the closing phenylalanine or tryptophan. Fields, in order: CDR3 protein, CDR3 DNA, J gene, V gene, clone size, D gene. A D gene is named only where the DNA matches it firmly. Clone size is shown for a subset of rows, as once, few, many or a class of expanded clone.

cdr3_aa: CASRQGGSGANVLTF
cdr3_nt: TGCGCCAGCAGACAGGGCGGATCTGGGGCCAACGTCCTGACTTTC
j_call: TRBJ2-6
v_call: TRBV23-1
clone_size: -
d_call: -

cdr3_aa: CASSEIVTSGNSPLHF
cdr3_nt: TGTGCCAGCAGTGAGATAGTCACCTCGGGTAATTCACCCCTCCACTTT
j_call: TRBJ1-6
v_call: TRBV2
clone_size: -
d_call: -

cdr3_aa: CASSLDRVNQPQHF
cdr3_nt: TGTGCCAGCAGCTTGGACAGGGTGAATCAGCCCCAGCATTTT
j_call: TRBJ1-5
v_call: TRBV28
clone_size: few
d_call: TRBD1

cdr3_aa: CASSRTGNNSPLHF
cdr3_nt: TGTGCCAGCAGCAGGACAGGGAATAATTCACCCCTCCACTTT
j_call: TRBJ1-6
v_call: TRBV11-1
clone_size: -
d_call: TRBD1

cdr3_aa: CASSPLDRAEQYF
cdr3_nt: TGTGCCAGCAGCCCTTTGGACAGGGCCGAGCAGTACTTC
j_call: TRBJ2-7
v_call: TRBV11-2
clone_size: -
d_call: TRBD1

cdr3_aa: CASSRSPLDRELYEQYF
cdr3_nt: TGTGCCAGCAGTAGATCTCCCCTTGACAGGGAACTCTACGAGCAGTACTTC
j_call: TRBJ2-7
v_call: TRBV2
clone_size: -
d_call: TRBD1

cdr3_aa: CASSIDDRGGVGEQFF
cdr3_nt: TGTGCCAGTAGTATAGATGATAGGGGCGGCGTCGGTGAGCAGTTCTTC
j_call: TRBJ2-1
v_call: TRBV19
clone_size: -
d_call: -

cdr3_aa: CASSKQGSRNTIYF
cdr3_nt: TGTGCCAGCAGCAAACAGGGGAGCAGAAACACCATATATTTT
j_call: TRBJ1-3
v_call: TRBV5-8
clone_size: -
d_call: TRBD1

cdr3_aa: CASTPGESVNYEQFF
cdr3_nt: TGTGCCAGTACCCCTGGGGAGTCGGTTAACTATGAGCAGTTCTTC
j_call: TRBJ2-1
v_call: TRBV19
clone_size: -
d_call: -

cdr3_aa: CASSQDMIAGQGRELFF
cdr3_nt: TGCGCCAGCAGCCAAGATATGATAGCGGGGCAAGGGCGGGAGCTGTTTTTT
j_call: TRBJ2-2
v_call: TRBV4-3
clone_size: few
d_call: TRBD2

cdr3_aa: CASSVEGVWSGSNEQFF
cdr3_nt: TGTGCCAGCAGCGTAGAGGGGGTTTGGAGCGGGAGTAATGAGCAGTTCTTC
j_call: TRBJ2-1
v_call: TRBV9
clone_size: -
d_call: TRBD2